This TCR beta chain was sequenced during a study of cytomegalovirus exposure and HLA in healthy donors. Across the study: Early released data comprised tens of millions of unique TCRs from HLA-typed donors.

Whole-study results and caveats: Cytomegalovirus association was assigned to 170 or so TCR beta chains. HLA allele associations emerged for around 16,000 TCR beta sequences in a later analysis, at 0.05 false discovery rate.

The CDR3 is 13 residues long. V lost 5 bases, J lost 1 base, and 8 bases lay in between. Per germline, CDR1 SGHTA and CDR2 FQGTGA. Comments on this clone: Its antigen remains unknown.

At sampling all donors were nominally healthy, likely with unrecorded immune exposures. The PCR used 60 Vbeta and 13 Jbeta primers. This table comes from immunoSEQ multiplex PCR, and its TCRdb copy is limited to in-frame clones, with some not included. The sample includes some 60,000 clones, approximately 89% of them seen just once. The chain combines TRBV7-3 with TRBJ1-1, with TRBD1 as a possible D gene (6 bases). Sequenced sample: PBMCs. This TCR derives from a young man in good health and CMV-seronegative. The CDR3: CASSATGNTEAFF. The CDR3, as DNA: TGTGCCAGCAGCGCGACAGGGAACACTGAAGCTTTCTTT.